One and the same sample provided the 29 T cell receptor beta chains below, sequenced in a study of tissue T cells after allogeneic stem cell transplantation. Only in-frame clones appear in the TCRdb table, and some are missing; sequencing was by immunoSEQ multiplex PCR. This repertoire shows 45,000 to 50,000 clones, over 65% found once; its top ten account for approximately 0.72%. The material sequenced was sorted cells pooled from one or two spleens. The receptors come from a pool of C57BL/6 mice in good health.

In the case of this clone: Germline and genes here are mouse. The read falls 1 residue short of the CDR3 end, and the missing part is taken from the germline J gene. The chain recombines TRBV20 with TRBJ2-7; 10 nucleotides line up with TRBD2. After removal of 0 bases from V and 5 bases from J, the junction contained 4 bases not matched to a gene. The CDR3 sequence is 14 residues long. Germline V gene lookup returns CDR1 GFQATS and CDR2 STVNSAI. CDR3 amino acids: CGARDLGGRHEQYF. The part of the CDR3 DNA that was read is TGTGGTGCTAGGGACCTGGGGGGGCGCCATGAACAGTAC.

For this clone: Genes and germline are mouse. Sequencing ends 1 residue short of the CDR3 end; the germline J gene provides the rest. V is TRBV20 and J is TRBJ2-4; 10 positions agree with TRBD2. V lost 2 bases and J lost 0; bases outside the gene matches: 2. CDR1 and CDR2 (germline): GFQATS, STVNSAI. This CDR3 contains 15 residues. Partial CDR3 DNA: TGTGGTGCTAGGAACTGGGGGGGTAGTCAAAACACCTTGTAC. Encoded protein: CGARNWGGSQNTLY. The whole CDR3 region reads CGARNWGGSQNTLYF.

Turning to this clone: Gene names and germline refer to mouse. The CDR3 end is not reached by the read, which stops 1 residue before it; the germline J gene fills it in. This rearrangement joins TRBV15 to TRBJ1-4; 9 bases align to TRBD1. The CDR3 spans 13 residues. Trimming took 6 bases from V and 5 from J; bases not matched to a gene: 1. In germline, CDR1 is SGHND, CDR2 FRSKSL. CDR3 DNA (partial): TGTGCCAGCAGACAGGGGGCGAACGAAAGATTATTT. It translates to CASRQGANERLF. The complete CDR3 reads CASRQGANERLFF.

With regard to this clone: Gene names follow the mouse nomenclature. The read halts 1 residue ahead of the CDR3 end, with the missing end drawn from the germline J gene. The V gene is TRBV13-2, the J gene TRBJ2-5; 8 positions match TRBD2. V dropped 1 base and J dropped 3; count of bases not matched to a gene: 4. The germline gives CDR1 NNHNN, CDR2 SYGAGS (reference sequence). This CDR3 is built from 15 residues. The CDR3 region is CASGDRLGSQDTQYF. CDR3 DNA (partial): TGTGCCAGCGGTGATCGACTGGGGTCTCAAGACACCCAGTAC.

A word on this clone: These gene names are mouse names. The CDR3 reads CASSHRDRVAETLYF. The DNA read from the CDR3 is TGTGCCAGCAGCCACCGGGACAGGGTGGCAGAAACGCTGTAT. V usage is TRBV5 and J usage is TRBJ2-3; 9 nucleotides match TRBD1. The read terminates 1 residue before the CDR3 end, so the remaining end is supplied by the germline J gene. The germline CDR1 and CDR2 sequences are LGHNA and YNLKQL (reference sequence). Trimming at V came to 3 bases and at J to 3 bases, leaving 4 bases not matched to a gene. The CDR3 is 15 amino acids.

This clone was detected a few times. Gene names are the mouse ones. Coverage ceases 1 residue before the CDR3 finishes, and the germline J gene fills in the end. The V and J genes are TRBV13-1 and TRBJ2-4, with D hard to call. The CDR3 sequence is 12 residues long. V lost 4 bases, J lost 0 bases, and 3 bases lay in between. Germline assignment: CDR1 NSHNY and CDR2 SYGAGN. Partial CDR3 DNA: TGTGCCAGCAGTCACAGTCAAAACACCTTGTAC. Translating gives CASSHSQNTLY. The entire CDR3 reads CASSHSQNTLYF.

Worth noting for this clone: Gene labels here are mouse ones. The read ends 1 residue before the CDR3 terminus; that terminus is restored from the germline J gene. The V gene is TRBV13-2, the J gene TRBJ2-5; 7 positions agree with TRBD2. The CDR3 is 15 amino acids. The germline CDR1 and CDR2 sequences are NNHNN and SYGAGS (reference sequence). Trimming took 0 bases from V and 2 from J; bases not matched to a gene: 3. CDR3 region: CASGDALGVQDTQYF. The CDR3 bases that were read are TGTGCCAGCGGTGATGCTCTGGGGGTCCAAGACACCCAGTAC.

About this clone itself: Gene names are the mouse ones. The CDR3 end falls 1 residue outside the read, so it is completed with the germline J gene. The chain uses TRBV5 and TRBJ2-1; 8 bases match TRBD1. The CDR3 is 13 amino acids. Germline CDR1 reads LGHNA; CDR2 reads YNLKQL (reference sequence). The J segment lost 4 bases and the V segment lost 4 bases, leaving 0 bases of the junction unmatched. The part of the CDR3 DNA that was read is TGTGCCAGCAGCCGACAGGGGTATGCTGAGCAGTTC. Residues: CASSRQGYAEQF. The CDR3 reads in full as CASSRQGYAEQFF.

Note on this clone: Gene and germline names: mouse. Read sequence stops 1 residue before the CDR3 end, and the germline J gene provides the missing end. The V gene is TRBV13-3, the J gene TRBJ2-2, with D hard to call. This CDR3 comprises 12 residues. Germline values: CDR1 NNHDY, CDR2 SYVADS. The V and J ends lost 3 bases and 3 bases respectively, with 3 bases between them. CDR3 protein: CASSADTGQLYF. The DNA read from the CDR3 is TGTGCCAGCAGTGCCGACACCGGGCAGCTCTAC.

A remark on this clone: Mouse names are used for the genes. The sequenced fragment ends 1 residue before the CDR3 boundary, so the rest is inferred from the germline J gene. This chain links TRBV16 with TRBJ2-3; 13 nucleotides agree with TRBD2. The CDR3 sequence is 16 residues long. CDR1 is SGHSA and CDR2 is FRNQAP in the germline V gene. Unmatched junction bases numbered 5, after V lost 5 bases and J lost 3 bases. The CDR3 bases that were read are TGTGCAAGCAGCCTCGGACTGGGGGGGCGAGCAGAAACGCTGTAT. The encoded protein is CASSLGLGGRAETLY. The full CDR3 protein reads CASSLGLGGRAETLYF.

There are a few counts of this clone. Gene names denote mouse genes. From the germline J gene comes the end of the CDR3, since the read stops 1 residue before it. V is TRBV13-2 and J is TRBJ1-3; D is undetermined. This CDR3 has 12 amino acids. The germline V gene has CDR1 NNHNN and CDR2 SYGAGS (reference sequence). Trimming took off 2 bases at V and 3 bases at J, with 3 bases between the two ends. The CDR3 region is CASGEIGNTLYF. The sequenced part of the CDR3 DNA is TGTGCCAGCGGTGAGATTGGAAATACGCTCTAT.

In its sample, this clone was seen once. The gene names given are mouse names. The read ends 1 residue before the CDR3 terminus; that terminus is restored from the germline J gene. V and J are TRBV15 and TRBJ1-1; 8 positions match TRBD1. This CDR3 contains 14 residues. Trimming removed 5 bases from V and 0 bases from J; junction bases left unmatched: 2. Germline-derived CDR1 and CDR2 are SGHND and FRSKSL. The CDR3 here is CASSPTGANTEVFF. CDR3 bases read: TGTGCCAGCAGTCCGACAGGGGCAAACACAGAAGTCTTC.

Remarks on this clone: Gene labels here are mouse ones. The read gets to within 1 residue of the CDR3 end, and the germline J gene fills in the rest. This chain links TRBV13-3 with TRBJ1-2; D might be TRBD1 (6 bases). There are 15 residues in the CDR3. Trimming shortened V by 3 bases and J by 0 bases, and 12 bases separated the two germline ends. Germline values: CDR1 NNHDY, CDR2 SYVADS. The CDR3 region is CASSGPGTTNSDYTF. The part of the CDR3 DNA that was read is TGTGCCAGCAGTGGTCCCGGGACAACAAACTCCGACTACACC.

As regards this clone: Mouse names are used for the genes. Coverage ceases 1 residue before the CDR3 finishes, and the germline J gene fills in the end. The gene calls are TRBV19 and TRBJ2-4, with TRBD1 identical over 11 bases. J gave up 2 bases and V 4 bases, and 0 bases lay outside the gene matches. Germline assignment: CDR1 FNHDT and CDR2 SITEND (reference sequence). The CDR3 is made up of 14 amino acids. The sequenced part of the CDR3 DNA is TGTGCCAGCAGTGGACAGGGGGCTCAAAACACCTTGTAC. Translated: CASSGQGAQNTLY. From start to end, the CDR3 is CASSGQGAQNTLYF.

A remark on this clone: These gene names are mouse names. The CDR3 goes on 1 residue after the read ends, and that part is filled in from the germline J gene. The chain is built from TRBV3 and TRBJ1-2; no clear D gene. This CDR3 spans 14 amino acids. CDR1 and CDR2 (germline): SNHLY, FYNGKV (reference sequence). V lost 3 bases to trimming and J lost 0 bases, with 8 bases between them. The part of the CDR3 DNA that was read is TGTGCCAGCAGCTTTCTACAGTCAAACTCCGACTACACC. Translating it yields CASSFLQSNSDYT. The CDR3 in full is CASSFLQSNSDYTF.

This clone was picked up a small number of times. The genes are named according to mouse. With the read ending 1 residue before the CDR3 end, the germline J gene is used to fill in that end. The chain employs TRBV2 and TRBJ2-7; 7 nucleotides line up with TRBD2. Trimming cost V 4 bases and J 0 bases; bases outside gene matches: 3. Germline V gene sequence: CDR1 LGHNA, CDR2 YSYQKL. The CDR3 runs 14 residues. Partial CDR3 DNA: TGTGCCAGCAGCCCGACTGGGACCTCCTATGAACAGTAC. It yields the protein CASSPTGTSYEQY. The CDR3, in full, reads CASSPTGTSYEQYF.

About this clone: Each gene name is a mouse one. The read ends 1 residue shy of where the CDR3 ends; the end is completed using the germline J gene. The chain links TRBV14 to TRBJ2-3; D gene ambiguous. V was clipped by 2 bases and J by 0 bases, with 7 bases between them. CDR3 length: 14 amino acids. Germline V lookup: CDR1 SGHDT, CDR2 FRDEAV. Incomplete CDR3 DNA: TGTGCCAGCAGTTTAAGCAATAGTGCAGAAACGCTGTAT. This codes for CASSLSNSAETLY. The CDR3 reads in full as CASSLSNSAETLYF.

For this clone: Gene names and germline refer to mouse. The DNA read from the CDR3 is TGCACCTGCAGTGCCCAAACAGGGAACGAAAGATTATTT. The encoded protein is CTCSAQTGNERLF. The whole CDR3 region reads CTCSAQTGNERLFF. This chain joins TRBV1 and TRBJ1-4; D is possibly TRBD1 (6 bases). The read gets to within 1 residue of the CDR3 end, and the germline J gene fills in the rest. V lost 3 bases and J lost 5, with 10 bases in between. Germline loops: CDR1 NSQYPW, CDR2 LRSPGD (reference sequence). The CDR3 runs to 14 residues.

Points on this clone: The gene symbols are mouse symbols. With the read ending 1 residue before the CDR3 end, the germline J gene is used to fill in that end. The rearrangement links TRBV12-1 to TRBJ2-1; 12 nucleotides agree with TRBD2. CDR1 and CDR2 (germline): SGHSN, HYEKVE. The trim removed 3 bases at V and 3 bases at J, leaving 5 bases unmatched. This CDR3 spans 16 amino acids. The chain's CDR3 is CASSLGLGGGYAEQFF. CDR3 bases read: TGTGCCAGCTCTTTGGGACTGGGGGGAGGCTATGCTGAGCAGTTC.

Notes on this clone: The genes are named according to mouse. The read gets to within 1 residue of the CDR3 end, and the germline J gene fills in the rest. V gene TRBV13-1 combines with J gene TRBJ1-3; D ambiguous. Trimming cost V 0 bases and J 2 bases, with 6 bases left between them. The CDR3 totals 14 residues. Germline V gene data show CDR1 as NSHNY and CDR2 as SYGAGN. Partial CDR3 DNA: TGTGCCAGCAGTGATGTGGGAGCTGGAAATACGCTCTAT. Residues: CASSDVGAGNTLY. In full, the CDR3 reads CASSDVGAGNTLYF.

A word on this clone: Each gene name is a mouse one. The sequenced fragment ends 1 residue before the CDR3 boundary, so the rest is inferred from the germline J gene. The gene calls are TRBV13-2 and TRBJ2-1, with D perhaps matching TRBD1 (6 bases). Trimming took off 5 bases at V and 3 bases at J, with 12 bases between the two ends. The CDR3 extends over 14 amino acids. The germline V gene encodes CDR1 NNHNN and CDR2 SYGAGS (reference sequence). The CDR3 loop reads CASGPGQLYAEQFF. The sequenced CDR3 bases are TGTGCCAGCGGGCCGGGACAACTCTATGCTGAGCAGTTC.

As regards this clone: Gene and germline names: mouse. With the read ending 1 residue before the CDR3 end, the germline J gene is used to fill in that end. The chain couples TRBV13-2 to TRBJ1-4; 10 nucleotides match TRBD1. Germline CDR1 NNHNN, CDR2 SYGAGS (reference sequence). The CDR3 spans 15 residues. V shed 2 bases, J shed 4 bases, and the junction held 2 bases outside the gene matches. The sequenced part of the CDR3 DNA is TGTGCCAGCGGTGACGGGACAGGGGACAACGAAAGATTATTT. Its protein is CASGDGTGDNERLF. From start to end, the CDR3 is CASGDGTGDNERLFF.

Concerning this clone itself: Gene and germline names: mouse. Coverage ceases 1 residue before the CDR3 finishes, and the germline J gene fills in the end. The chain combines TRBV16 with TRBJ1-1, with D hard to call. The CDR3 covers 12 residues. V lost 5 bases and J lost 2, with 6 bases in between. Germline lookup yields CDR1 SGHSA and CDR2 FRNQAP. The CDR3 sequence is CASSPDNTEVFF. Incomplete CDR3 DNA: TGTGCAAGCAGCCCAGACAACACAGAAGTCTTC.

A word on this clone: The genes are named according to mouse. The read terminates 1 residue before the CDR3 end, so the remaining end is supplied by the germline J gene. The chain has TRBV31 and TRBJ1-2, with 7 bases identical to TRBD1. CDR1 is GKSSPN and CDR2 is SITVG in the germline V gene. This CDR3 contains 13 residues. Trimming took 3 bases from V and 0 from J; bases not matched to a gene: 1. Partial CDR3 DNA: TGTGCCTGGAGCGGGACAGCAAACTCCGACTACACC. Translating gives CAWSGTANSDYT. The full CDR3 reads CAWSGTANSDYTF.

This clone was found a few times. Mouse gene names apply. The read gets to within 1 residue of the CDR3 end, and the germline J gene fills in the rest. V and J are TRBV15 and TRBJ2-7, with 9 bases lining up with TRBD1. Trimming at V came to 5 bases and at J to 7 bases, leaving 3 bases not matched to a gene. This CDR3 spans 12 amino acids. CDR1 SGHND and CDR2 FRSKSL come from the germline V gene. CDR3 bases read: TGTGCCAGCAGTAACAGGGGGCGAGAACAGTAC. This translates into CASSNRGREQY. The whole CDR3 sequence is CASSNRGREQYF.

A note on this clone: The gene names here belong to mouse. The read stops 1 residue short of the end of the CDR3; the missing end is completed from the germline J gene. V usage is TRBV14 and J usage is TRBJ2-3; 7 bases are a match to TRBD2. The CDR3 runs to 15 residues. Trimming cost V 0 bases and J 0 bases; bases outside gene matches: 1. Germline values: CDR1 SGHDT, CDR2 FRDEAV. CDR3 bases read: TGTGCCAGCAGTTTCTCTGGGGGTAGTGCAGAAACGCTGTAT. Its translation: CASSFSGGSAETLY. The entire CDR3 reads CASSFSGGSAETLYF.

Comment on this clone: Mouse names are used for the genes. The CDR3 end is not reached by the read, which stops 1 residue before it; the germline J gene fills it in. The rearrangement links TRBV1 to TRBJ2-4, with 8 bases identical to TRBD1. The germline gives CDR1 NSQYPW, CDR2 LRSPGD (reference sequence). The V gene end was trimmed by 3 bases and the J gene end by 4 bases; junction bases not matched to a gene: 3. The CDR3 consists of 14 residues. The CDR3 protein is CTCSAPGQENTLYF. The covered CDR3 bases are TGCACCTGCAGTGCGCCGGGACAGGAAAACACCTTGTAC.

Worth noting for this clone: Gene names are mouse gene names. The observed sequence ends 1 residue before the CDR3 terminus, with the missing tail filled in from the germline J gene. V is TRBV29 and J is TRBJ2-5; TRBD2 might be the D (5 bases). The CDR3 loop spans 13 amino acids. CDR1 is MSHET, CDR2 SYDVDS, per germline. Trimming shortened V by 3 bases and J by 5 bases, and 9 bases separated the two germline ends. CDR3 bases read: TGTGCTAGCAGTTTTGGGGTGGGAGACACCCAGTAC. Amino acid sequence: CASSFGVGDTQY. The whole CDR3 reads CASSFGVGDTQYF.

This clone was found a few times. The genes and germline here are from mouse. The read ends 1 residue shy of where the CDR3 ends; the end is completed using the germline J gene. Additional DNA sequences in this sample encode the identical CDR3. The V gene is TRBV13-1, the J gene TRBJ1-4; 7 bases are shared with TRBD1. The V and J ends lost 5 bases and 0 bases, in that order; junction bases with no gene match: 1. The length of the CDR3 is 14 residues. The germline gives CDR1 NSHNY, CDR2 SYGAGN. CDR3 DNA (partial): TGTGCCAGCAGCGGGACAGTTTCCAACGAAAGATTATTT. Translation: CASSGTVSNERLF. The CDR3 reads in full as CASSGTVSNERLFF. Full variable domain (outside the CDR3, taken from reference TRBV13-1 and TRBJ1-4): EAAVTQSPRNKVTVTGGNVTLSCRQTNSHNYMYWYRQDTGHGLRLIHYSYGAGNLRIGDVPDGYKATRTTQEDFFLLLELASPSQTSLYFCASSGTVSNERLFFGHGTKLSVL.